The clone carrying this T cell receptor beta chain was seen ten or more times. Its antigen remains unidentified. In the same sample, other DNA sequences code for this CDR3. The data belong to a study of metastatic and nonmetastatic thyroid tumors. Study-wide context: Repertoire comparisons spanned blood and tumor or nodule tissue from malignant and benign thyroid patients.

The germline CDR1 and CDR2 sequences are LNHDA and SQIVND (reference sequence). The germline V and J ends were trimmed by 2 bases and 6 bases, with 14 bases remaining between them. The CDR3 covers 14 residues. Findings of the study overall: Benign nodules reportedly had significantly lower TCR beta diversity than malignant thyroid tumors in blood and tumor.

No patient had received any treatment before thyroid surgery. Original processing methods: Variation in CDR3 across clinicopathological groups served as the basis for constructing a distant-metastasis classifier in papillary thyroid cancer. With MiXCR, TCRdb called clones anew from the PCR reads. The authors' filters were not applied to this entry. The repertoire has 20,000 to 25,000 clones, about 12% of them found once; the top ten carry approximately 6.2%. This sequence was found in a male donor with papillary thyroid cancer or a benign thyroid nodule (not recorded which). Some clones in this sample may be carry-over from other donors' samples. The rearrangement joins TRBV19 to TRBJ2-7; a possible D gene is TRBD2 (7 bases). The sequencing input was blood. This CDR3 is CASSISTGRGEQYF. As DNA, the CDR3 is TGTGCCAGTAGTATAAGTACAGGGAGGGGCGAGCAGTACTTC.